The 8 T cell receptor beta chains in this list originate from one sample, sequenced in a study of CD8 T cells in ankylosing spondylitis (TCRdb year 2017). Beyond this particular receptor, the publication reports: Blood from ankylosing spondylitis patients appeared to be characterized by a TCR beta motif composed of roughly eight highly homologous amino acid variants.

Library preparation was by 5' RACE. Sequencing was carried out with an Illumina HiSeq 2500. The public reads were reprocessed in TCRdb via fastp at Q25 and MiXCR, keeping in-frame beta chains. Rows merge per CDR3 protein into single entries with the most common DNA and genes. The sample data list 500,000 to 650,000 distinct CDR3 sequences, and 5.3% of these were observed just once. Of the sample, roughly 3.5% is held by the ten largest clones. Their recognized antigens are unknown. The sequencing sample was made of blood, either unsorted or a sorted T cell fraction (not recorded which). These receptors were obtained from a male donor with ankylosing spondylitis.

The J gene is TRBJ2-6, the V gene TRBV4-3, with a tentative D call TRBD1 (5 bases). This CDR3 has 16 residues. Germline V gene lookup returns CDR1 LGHNA and CDR2 YSLEER. V gave up 7 bases and J gave up 1 base, with 14 bases separating them. CDR3 sequence reads: CASNKGAGSGANVLTF. The CDR3 nucleotides read TGCGCCAGCAACAAAGGGGCAGGGTCTGGGGCCAACGTCCTGACTTTC.

This clonotype was recorded a few times. The chain employs TRBV5-1 and TRBJ2-7; perhaps TRBD1 as D (5 bases). With 1 base removed from V and 3 bases from J, the gap between germline ends came to 11 bases. Germline-derived CDR1 and CDR2 are SGHRS and YFSETQ. The CDR3 totals 14 residues. CDR3 sequence reads: CASSLKGVGYEQYF. The CDR3 DNA reads TGCGCCAGCAGCTTGAAAGGGGTTGGCTACGAGCAGTACTTC.

This clonotype has a handful of counts. The chain carries TRBV6-1 and TRBJ1-5; TRBD1 matches 9 bases. Germline V gives CDR1 MNHNS, CDR2 SASEGT. The trim removed 5 bases at V and 3 bases at J, leaving 8 bases unmatched. The CDR3 totals 16 residues. Here the CDR3 reads CASSPPGTGSNQPQHF. The CDR3, as DNA: TGTGCCAGCAGTCCTCCCGGGACAGGGTCCAATCAGCCCCAGCATTTT.

This chain's CDR3 is CASSYGGRTYEQYF. CDR3 DNA: TGTGCCAGCAGTTATGGCGGTCGAACCTACGAGCAGTACTTC. The V call is TRBV6-2 or TRBV6-3, the J call TRBJ2-7, with D unresolved. The CDR3 runs 14 residues. V was clipped by 3 bases and J by 2 bases, with 11 bases between them. Germline-derived CDR1 and CDR2 are MNHEY and SVGEGT.

The genes are TRBV21-1 and TRBJ1-2; TRBD1 is the table's D call and was not checked against the DNA. TRBV21-1 is assigned pseudogene status. This CDR3 region has 19 residues. The CDR3 DNA follows: TGTGCCAGCAGCAAAGAAAAAGGGGGTCCCCGCAGGGATAACTATGGCTACACCTTC. Amino acids: CASSKEKGGPRRDNYGYTF.

The chain is built from TRBV7-6 and TRBJ1-5, with D possibly being TRBD1 (5 bases). The CDR3 consists of 19 residues. With 2 bases removed from V and 4 bases from J, the gap between germline ends came to 24 bases. Germline CDR1 reads SGHVS; CDR2 reads FNYEAQ. CDR3 amino acids: CASSLQPQTGQGANQPQHF. The DNA of the CDR3 is TGTGCCAGCAGCTTACAACCCCAAACTGGACAAGGCGCGAATCAGCCCCAGCATTTT.

This clonotype was counted at least ten times. This rearrangement joins TRBV11-1 to TRBJ2-1, with D maybe TRBD2 (6 bases). This CDR3 contains 13 residues. Between the trimmed V and J ends, which lost 5 bases and 9 bases, there was a span of 14 bases. CDR1 is SGHAT, CDR2 FQDESV, per germline (reference sequence). CDR3 sequence reads: CASSTRLDGEQFF. The CDR3 bases are TGTGCCAGCAGCACCCGACTAGACGGTGAGCAGTTCTTC.

This clonotype has ten or more counts. This rearrangement joins TRBV6-5 to TRBJ2-3; D is perhaps TRBD1 or TRBD2 (6 bases each). The germline V gene has CDR1 MNHEY and CDR2 SVGAGI. The CDR3 runs to 15 residues. The V and J ends lost 1 base and 0 bases respectively, with 8 bases between them. CDR3 nucleotides: TGTGCCAGCAGTTACTGGGGGGCAAGCACAGATACGCAGTATTTT. Protein product: CASSYWGASTDTQYF.